The 11 T cell receptor beta chains in this list originate from one sample, sequenced in a study of blood T cell repertoires in COVID-19. Some clones are missing from TCRdb's copy, which holds only in-frame ones; the method was immunoSEQ multiplex PCR. This repertoire shows tens of thousands of clones, 75% to 90% found once; its top ten account for 9.5% to 13%. The sequencing input was peripheral blood. The receptors shown here come from an elderly man with active COVID-19.

This chain uses TRBV14 with TRBJ1-6; D gene unclear. V was pared by 3 bases and J by 9 bases, with 12 bases between. The CDR3 totals 14 residues. Germline V gene data show CDR1 as SGHDN and CDR2 as FVKESK. Written as DNA, the CDR3 is TGTGCCAGCAGCCAGGAGTTGGGGAGTTCACCCCTCCACTTT. Residues: CASSQELGSSPLHF.

The chain employs TRBV15 and TRBJ1-4; D unclear. The CDR3 extends over 15 amino acids. V was cut by 4 bases and J by 0 bases, with 9 bases left in between. CDR1 LNHNV and CDR2 YYDKDF come from the germline V gene (reference sequence). The CDR3 region is CATSIGLTTNEKLFF. The CDR3 DNA follows: TGTGCCACCAGCATAGGACTAACAACTAATGAAAAACTGTTTTTT. Full variable domain (rest looked up from reference TRBV15 and TRBJ1-4): DAMVIQNPRYQVTQFGKPVTLSCSQTLNHNVMYWYQQKSSQAPKLLFHYYDKDFNNEADTPDNFQSRRPNTSFCFLDIRSPGLGDTAMYLCATSIGLTTNEKLFFGSGTQLSVL.

The rearrangement uses TRBV2 and TRBJ2-3; TRBD2 aligns across 8 bases. The CDR3 has 15 amino acids. J was trimmed by 0 bases and V by 5 bases; bases with no gene match: 4. Per the germline V gene, CDR1 is SNHLY and CDR2 is FYNNEI. CDR3 amino acids: CASSLPSGSTDTQYF. CDR3 DNA sequence: TGTGCCAGCAGTCTTCCTAGCGGGAGCACAGATACGCAGTATTTT. The full variable domain, its missing parts supplied by reference TRBV2 and TRBJ2-3, is EPEVTQTPSHQVTQMGQEVILRCVPISNHLYFYWYRQILGQKVEFLVSFYNNEISEKSEIFDDQFSVERPDGSNFTLKIRSTKLEDSAMYFCASSLPSGSTDTQYFGPGTRLTVL.

The gene calls are TRBV7-8 and TRBJ2-3; 7 positions agree with TRBD2. V lost 5 bases to trimming and J lost 2 bases; unmatched junction nucleotides: 7. The CDR3 has 15 amino acids. CDR1 and CDR2 from the germline V gene are SGHVS and FQNEAQ. The DNA of the CDR3 is TGTGCCAGCAGCCCCCGGGAGGCACACACAGATACGCAGTATTTT. Translated, it gives CASSPREAHTDTQYF.

This chain connects TRBV11-2 to TRBJ2-2; TRBD2 agrees at 9 bases. The CDR3 is 16 amino acids. The V segment lost 9 bases and the J segment 1 base; nucleotides outside the gene matches: 9. Looked up from germline, CDR1 is SGHAT and CDR2 is FQNNGV. This CDR3 is CASSLPSGMNTGELFF. In DNA, the CDR3 is TGTGCCAGTTCGTTACCTAGCGGGATGAACACCGGGGAGCTGTTTTTT. Filled out from reference TRBV11-2 and TRBJ2-2, the complete variable domain reads EAGVAQSPRYKIIEKRQSVAFWCNPISGHATLYWYQQILGQGPKLLIQFQNNGVVDDSQLPKDRFSAERLKGVDSTLKIQPAKLEDSAVYLCASSLPSGMNTGELFFGEGSRLTVL.

This clone has just one count. The chain uses TRBV7-9 and TRBJ2-5; TRBD2 matches at 7 bases. The germline CDR1 and CDR2 sequences are SEHNR and FQNEAQ (reference sequence). V trimming: 0 bases; J trimming: 2 bases; junction bases outside the gene matches: 15. This CDR3 has 19 amino acids. The CDR3 loop reads CASSLAKSPAGRTQETQYF. CDR3 nucleotides: TGTGCCAGCAGCTTAGCCAAATCCCCAGCGGGAAGGACGCAAGAGACCCAGTACTTC.

V is TRBV10-1 and J is TRBJ2-3, with a possible D match to TRBD2 (5 bases). Trimming took 6 bases from V and 3 from J, leaving 22 bases between them. There are 17 residues in the CDR3. The germline V gene has CDR1 WNHNN and CDR2 SYGVQD (reference sequence). CDR3 bases: TGCGCCAGCAGGACCAGAATTAGGGAGTGCGGTACAGATACGCAGTATTTT. It yields the protein CASRTRIRECGTDTQYF.

This chain connects TRBV7-6 to TRBJ2-1, with D perhaps matching TRBD1 (5 bases). Trimming took 5 bases from V and 7 from J, leaving 18 bases between them. This CDR3 is 15 amino acids long. Germline V gene sequence: CDR1 SGHVS, CDR2 FNYEAQ. CDR3 sequence reads: CASSPGQGRQNEQFF. The DNA of the CDR3 is TGTGCCAGCAGCCCTGGGCAGGGAAGGCAGAATGAGCAGTTCTTC.

The V gene is TRBV27, the J gene TRBJ2-2; TRBD2 matches at 9 bases. Germline lookup yields CDR1 MNHEY and CDR2 SMNVEV (reference sequence). Trimming took 5 bases from V and 8 from J; bases not matched to a gene: 9. There are 15 residues in the CDR3. CDR3 in DNA: TGTGCCAGCAGTACTTCCGGGACTAGCTATGGGGAGCTGTTTTTT. Protein product: CASSTSGTSYGELFF.

This chain links TRBV28 with TRBJ2-2; D may be TRBD2 (6 bases). This CDR3 contains 13 residues. CDR1 MDHEN and CDR2 SYDVKM come from the germline V gene. V was pared by 7 bases and J by 1 base, with 7 bases between. The CDR3 bases are TGTGCCAGCAAGGAGGGGAACACCGGGGAGCTGTTTTTT. Translating gives CASKEGNTGELFF. Supplemented by reference TRBV28 and TRBJ2-2, the full variable domain reads DVKVTQSSRYLVKRTGEKVFLECVQDMDHENMFWYRQDPGLGLRLIYFSYDVKMKEKGDIPEGYSVSREKKERFSLILESASTNQTSMYLCASKEGNTGELFFGEGSRLTVL.

This clone was counted a single time. The rearrangement links TRBV11-2 to TRBJ1-2; TRBD1 matches at 7 bases. V was clipped by 5 bases and J by 8 bases; unmatched bases: 5. The length of the CDR3 is 12 residues. Per germline, CDR1 SGHAT and CDR2 FQNNGV. This CDR3 is CASSGGDSGYTF. In nucleotides, the CDR3 is TGTGCCAGCAGCGGCGGGGACAGCGGCTACACCTTC.